These 4 T cell receptor beta chains originate from one sample sequenced in a study of cytomegalovirus exposure and HLA in healthy donors. Use of 60 Vbeta and 13 Jbeta primers characterized the PCR. Here immunoSEQ multiplex PCR was the method, and the copy in TCRdb shows in-frame clones only, minus some. The profile shows 99,000 or so clones, over 9.5% of them singletons. Sequencing was done on a sample of PBMCs. These receptors all come from a man between 35 and 55 years old in good health and CMV-seropositive.

In DNA, the CDR3 is TGTGCCAGCAGCCTAGGGACAGGGGGGCAGTACTTC. Its translation: CASSLGTGGQYF. The chain couples TRBV2 to TRBJ2-7; 11 bases align to TRBD1. Looked up from germline, CDR1 is SNHLY and CDR2 is FYNNEI. Trimming removed 6 bases from V and 9 bases from J; junction bases left unmatched: 4. This CDR3 is built from 12 residues.

V gene TRBV18 combines with J gene TRBJ2-5; TRBD2 matches 8 bases. The CDR3 consists of 14 residues. Germline V lookup: CDR1 KGHSH, CDR2 LQKENI. Trimming cost V 3 bases and J 5 bases; bases outside gene matches: 5. CDR3 protein: CASSPREGRETQYF. CDR3 nucleotide sequence: TGTGCCAGCTCACCTCGGGAGGGCCGGGAGACCCAGTACTTC.

This clone was picked up a small number of times. The chain employs TRBV29-1 and TRBJ2-5, with 8 bases matching TRBD2. The CDR3 is 13 amino acids. Per the germline V gene, CDR1 is SQVTM and CDR2 is ANQGSEA. Unmatched junction bases numbered 7, after V lost 7 bases and J lost 3 bases. The CDR3: CSEGGAGEETQYF. CDR3 in DNA: TGCAGCGAGGGAGGAGCGGGAGAAGAGACCCAGTACTTC.

This clone has a handful of counts. V is TRBV6-4 and J is TRBJ2-7, with 8 bases identical to TRBD1. With 4 bases clipped from V and 2 bases from J, the junction kept 16 bases outside the gene matches. This CDR3 spans 18 amino acids. Germline V gene data show CDR1 as MRHNA and CDR2 as SNTAGT. The CDR3 region is CASSGRQGASLLPYEQYF. The CDR3 nucleotides read TGTGCCAGCAGTGGTCGGCAGGGGGCGTCTCTCCTCCCCTACGAGCAGTACTTC.